A single TCR beta chain is shown here with its context. Its antigen remains unidentified. Base qualities are not at hand, and no much larger clone is one base apart. Healthy HIV-negative adults with no recently reported acute infections or vaccinations were included as donors. Every donor was a Caucasian adult residing in Nashville, Tennessee, USA. CD4+ T cells were enriched through magnetic negative selection, after which naive cells were positively selected on CD45RA and the remaining negative fraction served as the memory subset. After blood collection by leukapheresis, PBMCs were isolated using Ficoll-Histopaque density gradient centrifugation and then cryopreserved in the vapor phase of liquid nitrogen. Analytical flow cytometry was used to check the purity and quantity of each magnetically sorted T cell population. Genomic DNA was isolated from each sorted fraction and quantified by UV absorbance on a Nanodrop 2000c.

This specimen belongs to a study of shared clonotypes between healthy human individuals (dated by TCRdb to about 2020). For the study in its entirety: Three men and two women, aged 18 to 49 years, made up the cohort. Each donor's leukapheresis produced roughly between about 0.9 and 9.5 billion PBMCs. Blood TCR repertoires of a handful of healthy adults were deeply sequenced to estimate repertoire size and the extent of clonotype sharing between individuals. To increase sequencing depth and limit assay-specific biases, TCR repertoire library preparation and sequencing were carried out by different laboratories using diverse techniques. For each donor, CD4 naive and CD4 memory were each run on three plates, CD8 naive on two plates, and CD8 memory on one plate. Overall results and qualifications from the work: Compared with non-shared clonotypes, the clonotypes found in all four sorted-subset donors had higher generation probabilities. Naive subsets generally had larger estimated clonotype richness than memory subsets did. Sampling was restricted to blood, and TCR repertoires in tissues likely differ from the TCR repertoires found in blood. Because the study included only a small number of donors, the genetic and exposure-history diversity represented was limited. Even with the large sequencing depth, rarefaction of the sorted-subset datasets indicated that sequencing was incomplete. Pairwise subsampling indicated that sequencing depth was expected to affect the degree of clonotype sharing among donors. Across a handful of donors, around 5.4% of naive CD4, approximately 4% of naive CD8, roughly 2.2% of memory CD4, and 0.4% of memory CD8 clonotypes were shared.

TCR CDR3 regions were amplified from genomic DNA by multiplex PCR using the deep immunoSEQ assay. Genomic DNA extracted from each cell subset was distributed evenly over all wells of several immunoSEQ 96-well plates, and each plate served as one replicate. For sorted subsets, each replicate PCR was loaded with roughly 190 ng genomic DNA, equivalent to approximately 27,000 T cell genomes. Purified libraries were quantified with a Qubit 3.0 fluorometer, sized on a Bioanalyzer 2100, and re-quantified with the KAPA Library Quantification kit. Every immunoSEQ 96-well plate was sequenced on a dedicated single-read 150-cycle Illumina NextSeq 550 flow cell. Turning to the authors' computational methods: The immunoSEQ output contained only junctional sequences without quality scores, so filtering could not match that applied to full-length reads. Sequences were annotated with PyIR, a Python wrapper for IgBLAST v1.9, and V/J genes and CDR3 were assigned using IMGT germline references. Any read was removed if the V/J assignment was weak (E-value above 1e-6), the CDR3 was missing, or the read contained stop codons, out-of-frame junctions, or ambiguous translated residues. V3J clonotypes were defined as sequences sharing an identical inferred V gene, J gene, and CDR3 amino acid sequence. To compute the percentage overlap between repertoires, the number of shared unique clonotypes was divided by the size of the smaller repertoire. Richness of each repertoire was evaluated using RTK rarefaction, the Chao1 estimator, and Recon v2.1 estimates of unobserved clonotypes. OLGA was used to compute generation probabilities for all TCRbeta clonotypes that the gDNA method yielded from a few donors. Imported from immuneACCESS, the table was reduced by TCRdb to in-frame sequences with V and J called. These copies leave out some clones; in studies compared against another copy, an unresolved V gene accounts for under half, and the cause of the remainder is not known. V and J calls and clone size are those listed in that table; D and trimming were worked out from the DNA. Recorded for this sample are hundreds of thousands of clones; approximately 79% of them occurred a single time. Over 1.5% of the sample goes to the ten largest clones.

Its CDR3 holds 16 amino acids, cysteine through phenylalanine. The read is trimmed to its CDR3 DNA, 48 bases read in frame from base 1. The germline V gene (reference sequence) provides CDR1 LNHNV and CDR2 YYDKDF. V trim: 4 bases; J trim: 8 bases; unmatched bases: 7. The chain joins TRBV15 to TRBJ2-1, and 14 junctional nucleotides match TRBD2. Sequenced sample: memory CD4+ T cells sorted from blood. The cell subset or site tag for this specimen amounts to: CD45RA-negative fraction. This TCR came from a young woman in good health. Here is the DNA: TGTGCCACCAGCAAGACTAGCGGGAGGGGTATCTATGAGCAGTTCTTC. Translated, it gives CATSKTSGRGIYEQFF.